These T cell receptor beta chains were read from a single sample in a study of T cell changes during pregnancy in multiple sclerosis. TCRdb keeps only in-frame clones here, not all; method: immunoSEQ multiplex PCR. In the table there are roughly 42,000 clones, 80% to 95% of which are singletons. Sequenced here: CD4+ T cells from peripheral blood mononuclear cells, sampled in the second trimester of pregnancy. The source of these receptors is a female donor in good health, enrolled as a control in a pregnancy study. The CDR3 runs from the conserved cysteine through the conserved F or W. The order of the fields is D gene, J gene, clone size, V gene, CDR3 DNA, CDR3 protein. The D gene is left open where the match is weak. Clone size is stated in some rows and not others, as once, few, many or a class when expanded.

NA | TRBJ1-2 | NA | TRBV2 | TGTGCCAGCACCCCGGACAGTTATGGCTACACCTTC | CASTPDSYGYTF
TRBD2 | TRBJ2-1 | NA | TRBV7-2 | TGTGCCAGCAGCTCGGGGACTAGCGGAGACTACAATGAGCAGTTCTTC | CASSSGTSGDYNEQFF
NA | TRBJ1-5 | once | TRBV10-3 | TGTGCCACCGCAGGGTCCGAGGGAGGAGGCCAGCCCCAGCATTTT | CATAGSEGGGQPQHF
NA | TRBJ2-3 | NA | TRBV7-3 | TGTGCCAGCAGCGAGCAAGTGGGGGCCCGCACAGATACGCAGTATTTT | CASSEQVGARTDTQYF
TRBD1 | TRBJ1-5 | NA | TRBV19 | TGTGCCAGTAGTGGACAGGACGGGCTTTATAGCAATCAGCCCCAGCATTTT | CASSGQDGLYSNQPQHF
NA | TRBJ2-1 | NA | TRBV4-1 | TGCGCCAGCAGCCAAGATCAACCCCGGGGGGACATCCATCATGAGCAGTTCTTC | CASSQDQPRGDIHHEQFF
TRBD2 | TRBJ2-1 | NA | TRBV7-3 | TGTGCCAGCAGCCGTATAGCGGGGGGACCCTACAATGAGCAGTTCTTC | CASSRIAGGPYNEQFF
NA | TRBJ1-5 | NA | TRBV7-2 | TGTGCCAGCAGCCAACACGCGGGGACGGCTAATCAGCCCCAGCATTTT | CASSQHAGTANQPQHF
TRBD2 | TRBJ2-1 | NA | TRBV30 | TGTGCCTGGAGTGTACGCCGGACTAGCTCTAATGAGCAGTTCTTC | CAWSVRRTSSNEQFF
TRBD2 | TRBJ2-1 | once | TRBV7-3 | TGTGCCAGCAGCACGCCGGGACTAAGCCCCAATGAGCAGTTCTTC | CASSTPGLSPNEQFF
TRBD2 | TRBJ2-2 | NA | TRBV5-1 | TGCGCCAGCAGCCAAAGACTAGCGGGGAACACCGGGGAGCTGTTTTTT | CASSQRLAGNTGELFF
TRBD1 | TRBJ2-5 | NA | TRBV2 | TGTGCCAGCAGCCAAGACAGGGTGGGGGAGACCCAGTACTTC | CASSQDRVGETQYF
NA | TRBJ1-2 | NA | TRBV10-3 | TGTGCCATCAGAAGGACAGATGGTGGCTACACCTTC | CAIRRTDGGYTF
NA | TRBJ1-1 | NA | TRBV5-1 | TGCGCCAGCAGTTCCGGGACAAAGAACACTGAAGCTTTCTTT | CASSSGTKNTEAFF
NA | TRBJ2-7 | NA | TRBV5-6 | TGTGCCAGCAGCTTGCCGGGAGCCGGCGAGCAGTACTTC | CASSLPGAGEQYF
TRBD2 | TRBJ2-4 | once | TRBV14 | TGTGCCAGCAGCCAACCTGGGCGGGGGAGTCAGAAGGGAAACATTCAGTACTTC | CASSQPGRGSQKGNIQYF
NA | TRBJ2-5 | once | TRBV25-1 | TGTGCCAGCAGGGGGGCAATCCAAGAGACCCAGTACTTC | CASRGAIQETQYF